These 17 T cell receptor beta chains share one sample of origin, sequenced in a study of blood T cells in healthy people across ages. A second roughly 6 to 12 cycle PCR used barcoded and J-beta primers. TCRdb passed the 5' RACE reads through MiXCR, listing each CDR3 protein once. Of roughly 730,000 distinct CDR3 sequences listed, approximately 53% were seen once; the top ten hold roughly 24%. Sequencing input: blood. Receptors were obtained from a man in his forties in good health.

Points on this clonotype: One junction end does not reproduce the germline sequence, and a read error may be involved. The V gene is TRBV12-3 or TRBV12-4, the J gene TRBJ1-2; 8 nucleotides align to TRBD1. This CDR3 spans 14 amino acids. The CDR3 sequence: CVSSEEGRGHGYTF. CDR3 coding DNA: TGTGTCAGCAGTGAGGAGGGCAGGGGGCATGGCTACACCTTC.

Details on this clonotype: One end of the junction fails to match germline, which may point to a read error. The chain has TRBV7-2 and TRBJ1-5, with D hard to call. CDR1 and CDR2 (germline): SGHTA, FQGNSA. CDR3 length: 9 residues. The CDR3 reads CASGLPQHF. DNA for the CDR3: TGTGCCAGCGGCTTACCCCAGCATTTT.

The chain carries TRBV6-5 and TRBJ1-6; possible D gene TRBD1, 5 bases. The CDR3 is 14 amino acids. Germline assignment: CDR1 MNHEY and CDR2 SVGAGI. Trimming stripped 5 bases from V and 9 bases from J, with 14 bases between. The CDR3 loop reads CASSIRGQRSPLHF. The CDR3 DNA follows: TGTGCCAGCAGTATTAGGGGTCAGCGTTCACCCCTCCACTTT.

This clonotype was detected only once. The chain recombines TRBV6-5 with TRBJ2-7; 10 bases are shared with TRBD2. The J call may be faulty, since TRBJ2-5 better matches the DNA end. The CDR3 loop spans 16 amino acids. Germline CDR1 MNHEY, CDR2 SVGAGI. The CDR3 nucleotides are TGTGCCAGCAGCCCCCCCATAGCGGGAGGATTTGAGACCCAGTACTTC. The encoded protein is CASSPPIAGGFETQYF.

The sample holds a few counts of this clonotype. This chain links TRBV27 with TRBJ1-2, with 12 bases aligning to TRBD1. The CDR3 contains 17 residues. CDR1 and CDR2 (germline): MNHEY, SMNVEV (reference sequence). The junction had 15 bases not matched to a gene; V was cut back by 6 bases and J by 7 bases. The chain's CDR3 is CASSLVSPGQGALGYTF. CDR3 DNA sequence: TGTGCCAGCAGCCTCGTTAGTCCGGGACAGGGGGCGCTTGGCTACACCTTC.

The chain joins TRBV27 to TRBJ2-1; 10 nucleotides line up with TRBD2. V lost 0 bases and J lost 7; bases outside the gene matches: 6. The length of the CDR3 is 16 residues. Germline loops: CDR1 MNHEY, CDR2 SMNVEV (reference sequence). The DNA of the CDR3 is TGTGCCAGCAGTTTATCCCTAGCGGGAGAAGGTAATGAGCAGTTCTTC. Amino acid sequence: CASSLSLAGEGNEQFF.

The chain couples TRBV6-2 or TRBV6-3 to TRBJ2-4; D may be TRBD2 (5 bases). Germline CDR1 and CDR2: MNHEY and SVGEGT. The germline V and J ends were trimmed by 7 bases and 13 bases, with 14 bases remaining between them. The CDR3 has 11 amino acids. CDR3 coding DNA: TGTGCCAGCACCAACACGAGGGAGCAGTACTTC. Amino acids: CASTNTREQYF.

This clonotype was counted only a few times. V and J are TRBV29-1 and TRBJ2-3; D might be TRBD1 or TRBD2, each matching 5 bases. Germline V gene sequence: CDR1 SQVTM, CDR2 ANQGSEA. V shed 5 bases and J shed 5 bases, with 11 bases lying between them. The CDR3 loop spans 12 amino acids. CDR3 in amino acids: CSVRVGVDTQYF. CDR3 bases: TGCAGCGTTCGGGTGGGGGTAGATACGCAGTATTTT.

The rearrangement joins TRBV6-4 to TRBJ2-2, with a tentative D call TRBD2 (7 bases). V dropped 8 bases and J dropped 3 bases, with 13 bases sitting between them. Germline V gene data show CDR1 as MRHNA and CDR2 as SNTAGT. The CDR3 runs 14 residues. CDR3 residues: CASGRGRDTGELFF. CDR3 nucleotides: TGTGCCAGCGGGCGGGGGCGCGACACCGGGGAGCTGTTTTTT.

This clonotype was detected only a few times. The V gene is TRBV10-3, the J gene TRBJ2-5; D remains unclear. This CDR3 has 13 amino acids. V shed 2 bases and J shed 2 bases, with 6 bases lying between them. CDR1 is ENHRY and CDR2 is SYGVKD in the germline V gene. The CDR3 loop reads CAISEGRQETQYF. CDR3 DNA sequence: TGTGCCATCAGTGAGGGCAGGCAAGAGACCCAGTACTTC.

This clonotype was seen a few times. The genes are TRBV7-2 and TRBJ2-7, with D perhaps TRBD2 (5 bases). The CDR3 has 14 amino acids. With 5 bases removed from V and 0 bases from J, the gap between germline ends came to 11 bases. Germline V gives CDR1 SGHTA, CDR2 FQGNSA. The CDR3 protein is CASSPQRSSYEQYF. The CDR3, as DNA: TGTGCCAGCAGCCCCCAGCGGAGCTCCTACGAGCAGTACTTC.

On this clonotype: With a much larger clone just one base away, this may be a read error. The V gene is TRBV4-3, the J gene TRBJ2-5, with 7 bases matching TRBD1. This CDR3 has 14 amino acids. Per the germline V gene, CDR1 is LGHNA and CDR2 is YSLEER. Trimming cost V 1 base and J 1 base; bases outside gene matches: 0. The CDR3 is CASSQGDSQETQYF. CDR3 sequence (DNA): TGCGCCAGCAGCCAAGGGGACAGCCAAGAGACCCAGTACTTC.

The chain uses TRBV20-1 and TRBJ1-4, with TRBD1 matching 7 bases. Germline CDR1 reads DFQATT; CDR2 reads SNEGSKA (reference sequence). The V and J ends lost 8 bases and 7 bases, in that order; junction bases with no gene match: 7. This CDR3 contains 12 residues. The CDR3 here is CSTRGLSEKLFF. DNA of the CDR3: TGCAGTACCAGGGGGTTGAGTGAAAAACTGTTTTTT.

The rearrangement links TRBV7-2 to TRBJ2-4, with 11 nucleotides matching TRBD1. With the DNA end fitting TRBJ2-7 better, the J assignment may be wrong. From germline, CDR1 is SGHTA and CDR2 FQGNSA. CDR3 length equals 15 residues. The CDR3 here is CASSLMGTGGYEQYF. In nucleotides, the CDR3 is TGTGCCAGCAGCTTAATGGGGACAGGGGGCTACGAGCAGTACTTC.

The chain recombines TRBV24-1 with TRBJ2-2, with 8 nucleotides matching TRBD1. The CDR3 extends over 17 amino acids. Germline CDR1 KGHDR, CDR2 SFDVKD. The J segment lost 3 bases and the V segment lost 5 bases, leaving 10 bases of the junction unmatched. CDR3 nucleotide sequence: TGTGCCACCAGTGGGACAGGGCCCCGGCAGTACACCGGGGAGCTGTTTTTT. It is translated as CATSGTGPRQYTGELFF.

In this sample, this clonotype turned up many times. The chain employs TRBV29-1 and TRBJ2-1; 8 bases are a match to TRBD2. V shed 5 bases, J shed 5 bases, and the junction held 20 bases outside the gene matches. The CDR3 consists of 18 residues. The germline V gene has CDR1 SQVTM and CDR2 ANQGSEA. CDR3 sequence: CSVQSGSRICGWDNEQFF. For the CDR3, the DNA is TGCAGCGTTCAGAGCGGGAGCCGCATTTGTGGATGGGACAATGAGCAGTTCTTC.

V gene TRBV21-1 combines with J gene TRBJ2-1; the D call in the table, TRBD2, was not verified against the DNA. TRBV21-1 is a pseudogene. CDR3 size: 16 residues. The chain's CDR3 is CASSKGTLAGANEQFF. CDR3 nucleotide sequence: TGTGCCAGCAGCAAAGGGACACTAGCGGGAGCGAATGAGCAGTTCTTC.